One sample yielded the 17 T cell receptor beta chains listed below, sequenced in a study of cytomegalovirus exposure and HLA in healthy donors. Primers included in the PCR were 60 Vbeta and 13 Jbeta primers. TCRdb keeps only in-frame clones here, not all; method: immunoSEQ multiplex PCR. The sample shows tens of thousands of clones, 67% of them seen only once. Sequencing input: PBMCs. These receptors were obtained from a woman aged 45-59 years in good health and CMV-seropositive.

The rearrangement joins TRBV6-5 to TRBJ2-2; D is undetermined. CDR1 is MNHEY, CDR2 SVGAGI, per germline. The CDR3 runs to 14 residues. Trimming pared 2 bases from V and 0 bases from J, leaving 4 bases between. CDR3 sequence: CASSYSSNTGELFF. Here the CDR3 DNA reads TGTGCCAGCAGTTACAGCTCGAACACCGGGGAGCTGTTTTTT.

The chain recombines TRBV5-1 with TRBJ2-1, with TRBD2 identical over 11 bases. The CDR3 is 17 residues long. V was pared by 4 bases and J by 9 bases, with 15 bases of the junction left unmatched. Germline V gives CDR1 SGHRS, CDR2 YFSETQ. The CDR3 sequence: CASSPSTLAGGLGEQFF. CDR3 sequence (DNA): TGCGCCAGCAGCCCGTCAACCCTAGCGGGGGGTTTGGGTGAGCAGTTCTTC.

The chain has TRBV6-5 and TRBJ2-5; 7 positions match TRBD1. This CDR3 is built from 14 residues. CDR1 and CDR2 (germline): MNHEY, SVGAGI. Trimming at V came to 2 bases and at J to 2 bases, leaving 2 bases not matched to a gene. The CDR3 here is CASSYRTGQETQYF. The CDR3 DNA reads TGTGCCAGCAGTTACCGGACAGGTCAAGAGACCCAGTACTTC.

This rearrangement joins TRBV5-1 to TRBJ2-3; 7 bases are a match to TRBD2. CDR3 length equals 16 residues. Per germline, CDR1 SGHRS and CDR2 YFSETQ. V trimming: 4 bases; J trimming: 1 base; junction bases outside the gene matches: 9. CDR3 sequence (DNA): TGCGCCAGCAGCCGAACCCGGGGGGTAGGCACAGATACGCAGTATTTT. Residues: CASSRTRGVGTDTQYF. The variable domain in full, with the rest retrieved from reference TRBV5-1 and TRBJ2-3, is KAGVTQTPRYLIKTRGQQVTLSCSPISGHRSVSWYQQTPGQGLQFLFEYFSETQRNKGNFPGRFSGRQFSNSRSEMNVSTLELGDSALYLCASSRTRGVGTDTQYFGPGTRLTVL.

The CDR3 here is CARNVRDSYGYTF. Written as DNA, the CDR3 is TGTGCCAGGAATGTGCGGGACAGCTATGGCTACACCTTC. This chain joins TRBV2 and TRBJ1-2, with 7 bases matching TRBD1. This CDR3 spans 13 amino acids. V was pared by 9 bases and J by 4 bases, with 8 bases of the junction left unmatched. Germline CDR1 SNHLY, CDR2 FYNNEI.

V usage is TRBV7-9 and J usage is TRBJ2-1, with D possibly TRBD2 on 5 matching bases. V lost 2 bases and J 6 bases, leaving 8 bases between the germline ends. Germline V gene data show CDR1 as SEHNR and CDR2 as FQNEAQ (reference sequence). The CDR3 sequence is 13 residues long. The CDR3, as DNA: TGTGCCAGCAGCTTAAACGGGGTCAATGAGCAGTTCTTC. Amino acids: CASSLNGVNEQFF.

The rearrangement links TRBV6-1 to TRBJ1-3, with 7 nucleotides matching TRBD1. Trimming cost V 6 bases and J 2 bases; bases outside gene matches: 4. Germline CDR1 and CDR2: MNHNS and SASEGT. The CDR3 has 14 residues. The CDR3 bases are TGTGCCAGCAGCGGCGGACAGGCTGGAAACACCATATATTTT. Translated: CASSGGQAGNTIYF.

J is TRBJ2-2 and V is TRBV10-2, with D possibly matching TRBD2 (5 bases). Germline V lookup: CDR1 WSHSY, CDR2 SAAADI. V lost 9 bases to trimming and J lost 0 bases, with 14 bases between them. The CDR3 loop spans 15 amino acids. CDR3 coding DNA: TGCGCCAGTGAAAAAAGCGGTCCGAACACCGGGGAGCTGTTTTTT. Amino acids: CASEKSGPNTGELFF.

The chain joins TRBV5-1 to TRBJ1-5; 8 nucleotides agree with TRBD1. This CDR3 has 19 amino acids. The V segment lost 3 bases and the J segment 0 bases; nucleotides outside the gene matches: 14. The germline V gene has CDR1 SGHRS and CDR2 YFSETQ. CDR3 region: CASSSPKRTGKYSNQPQHF. The CDR3 bases are TGCGCCAGCAGCTCACCTAAGCGGACAGGGAAATATAGCAATCAGCCCCAGCATTTT.

The chain uses TRBV5-4 and TRBJ2-2, with TRBD1 identical over 9 bases. V lost 2 bases and J lost 6; bases outside the gene matches: 8. The CDR3 extends over 16 amino acids. The V gene's germline CDR1 is SGHNT and CDR2 YYREEE (reference sequence). The CDR3 coding sequence is TGTGCCAGCAGCTTATGGGACAGGGAGAAAGCCGGGGAGCTGTTTTTT. This encodes CASSLWDREKAGELFF.

J is TRBJ1-1 and V is TRBV5-1; tentative D call: TRBD1 (5 bases). V was clipped by 0 bases and J by 6 bases, with 15 bases between them. There are 15 residues in the CDR3. CDR1 is SGHRS, CDR2 YFSETQ, per germline. The CDR3 region is CASSLAGGGVSEAFF. The CDR3 nucleotides are TGCGCCAGCAGCTTGGCTGGGGGAGGTGTATCTGAAGCTTTCTTT.

Sample share makes this clone medium-sized. The chain carries TRBV19 and TRBJ1-5; D might be TRBD1 (5 bases). This CDR3 is built from 13 residues. V was trimmed by 9 bases and J by 5 bases, leaving 14 bases between them. Germline V gene lookup returns CDR1 LNHDA and CDR2 SQIVND (reference sequence). CDR3 residues: CASGAGSHQPQHF. CDR3 nucleotides: TGTGCCAGCGGAGCAGGGTCGCATCAGCCCCAGCATTTT.

The chain employs TRBV6-1 and TRBJ2-5; tentative D call: TRBD1 (6 bases). Germline CDR1 reads MNHNS; CDR2 reads SASEGT. V was shortened by 4 bases and J by 5 bases, with 11 bases between the two germline ends. This CDR3 spans 13 amino acids. CDR3 residues: CASSGNREETQYF. In DNA, the CDR3 is TGTGCCAGCAGTGGAAACAGGGAGGAGACCCAGTACTTC.

V gene TRBV14 combines with J gene TRBJ1-3; TRBD1 matches 7 bases. This CDR3 spans 19 amino acids. The junction had 15 bases not matched to a gene; V was cut back by 3 bases and J by 1 base. The germline V gene encodes CDR1 SGHDN and CDR2 FVKESK. CDR3 residues: CASSHSNFRGSRSGNTIYF. CDR3 in DNA: TGTGCCAGCAGCCACAGTAACTTCAGGGGGTCTAGATCTGGAAACACCATATATTTT.

The chain recombines TRBV7-3 with TRBJ2-1; 7 bases are a match to TRBD2. CDR3 size: 19 residues. With 5 bases clipped from V and 5 bases from J, the junction kept 21 bases outside the gene matches. The germline V gene encodes CDR1 SGHTA and CDR2 FQGTGA. CDR3 in DNA: TGTGCCAGCAGCCAAAGGGGCGGGAGAGGCGGACATACTAACAATGAGCAGTTCTTC. It translates to CASSQRGGRGGHTNNEQFF.

This clone was counted once. This chain connects TRBV5-4 to TRBJ2-2, with TRBD1 matching over 7 bases. The V gene's germline CDR1 is SGHNT and CDR2 YYREEE (reference sequence). J gave up 2 bases and V 2 bases, and 9 bases lay outside the gene matches. This CDR3 comprises 17 residues. The CDR3 sequence is CASSFSPGQLNTGELFF. CDR3 nucleotide sequence: TGTGCCAGCAGCTTTTCTCCGGGACAGCTAAACACCGGGGAGCTGTTTTTT.

The V call is TRBV30, the J call TRBJ1-2; TRBD1 matches at 7 bases. The junction had 6 bases not matched to a gene; V was cut back by 5 bases and J by 0 bases. The length of the CDR3 is 14 residues. Germline V gives CDR1 GTSNPN, CDR2 SVGIG (reference sequence). CDR3 in DNA: TGTGCCTGGGGGGGACAGAGACCTAACTATGGCTACACCTTC. Translating gives CAWGGQRPNYGYTF.